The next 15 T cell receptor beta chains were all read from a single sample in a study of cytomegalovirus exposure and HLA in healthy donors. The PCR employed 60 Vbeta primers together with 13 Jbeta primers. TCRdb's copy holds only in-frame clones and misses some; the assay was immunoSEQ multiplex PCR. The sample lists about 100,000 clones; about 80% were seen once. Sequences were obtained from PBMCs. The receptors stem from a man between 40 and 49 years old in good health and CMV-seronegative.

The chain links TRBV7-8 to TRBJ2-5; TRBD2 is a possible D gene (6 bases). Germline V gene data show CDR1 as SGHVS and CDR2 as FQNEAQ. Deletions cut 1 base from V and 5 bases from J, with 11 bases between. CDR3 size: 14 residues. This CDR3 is CASSLVGGVETQYF. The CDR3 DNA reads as TGTGCCAGCAGCTTAGTCGGGGGAGTGGAGACCCAGTACTTC.

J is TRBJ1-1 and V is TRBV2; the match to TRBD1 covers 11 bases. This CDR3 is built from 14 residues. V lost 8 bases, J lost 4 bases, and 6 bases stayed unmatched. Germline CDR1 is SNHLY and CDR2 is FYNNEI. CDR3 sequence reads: CASHRGTGGTEAFF. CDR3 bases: TGTGCCAGCCACCGAGGGACAGGGGGCACTGAAGCTTTCTTT.

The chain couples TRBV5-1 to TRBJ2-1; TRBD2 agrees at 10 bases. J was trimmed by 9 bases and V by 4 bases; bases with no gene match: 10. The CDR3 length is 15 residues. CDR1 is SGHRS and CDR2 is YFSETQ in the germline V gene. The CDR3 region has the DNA TGCGCCAGCAGCGGCGGGACTAGCGATTTCGGTGAGCAGTTCTTC. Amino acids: CASSGGTSDFGEQFF.

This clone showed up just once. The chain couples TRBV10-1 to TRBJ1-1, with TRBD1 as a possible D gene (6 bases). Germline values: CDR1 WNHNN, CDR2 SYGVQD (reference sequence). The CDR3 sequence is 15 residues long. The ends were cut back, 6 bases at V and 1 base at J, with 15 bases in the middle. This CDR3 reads CASRAGQGSNTEAFF. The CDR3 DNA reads TGCGCCAGCAGGGCAGGCCAGGGGTCGAACACTGAAGCTTTCTTT.

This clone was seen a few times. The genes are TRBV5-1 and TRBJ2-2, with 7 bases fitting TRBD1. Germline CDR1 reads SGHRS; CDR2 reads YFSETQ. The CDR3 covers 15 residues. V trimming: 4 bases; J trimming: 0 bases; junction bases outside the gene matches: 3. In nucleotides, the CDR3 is TGCGCCAGCAGCGGGGACAGAGCGAACACCGGGGAGCTGTTTTTT. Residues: CASSGDRANTGELFF.

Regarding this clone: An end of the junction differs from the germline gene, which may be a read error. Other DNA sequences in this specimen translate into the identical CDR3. The CDR3 loop reads CASSDSGQGVFSYNSPLHF. CDR3 coding DNA: TGTGCCAGCAGCGACTCGGGACAGGGAGTTTTTAGCTATAATTCCCCCCTCCACTTT. J is TRBJ1-6 and V is TRBV7-2, with 9 positions matching TRBD1. CDR3 length: 19 amino acids. The germline V gene encodes CDR1 SGHTA and CDR2 FQGNSA.

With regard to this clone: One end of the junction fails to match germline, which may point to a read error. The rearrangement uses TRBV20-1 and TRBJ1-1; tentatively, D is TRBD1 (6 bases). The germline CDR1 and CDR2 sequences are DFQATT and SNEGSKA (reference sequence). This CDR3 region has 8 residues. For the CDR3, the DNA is TGCAGTGCCAAGACAGGACCCTTT. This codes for CSAKTGPF.

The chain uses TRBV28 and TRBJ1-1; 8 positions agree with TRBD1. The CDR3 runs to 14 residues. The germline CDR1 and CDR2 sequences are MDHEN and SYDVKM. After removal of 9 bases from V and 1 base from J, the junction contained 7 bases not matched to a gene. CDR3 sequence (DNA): TGTGCCAGTATCACAGGGGGGGCGAACACTGAAGCTTTCTTT. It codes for CASITGGANTEAFF.

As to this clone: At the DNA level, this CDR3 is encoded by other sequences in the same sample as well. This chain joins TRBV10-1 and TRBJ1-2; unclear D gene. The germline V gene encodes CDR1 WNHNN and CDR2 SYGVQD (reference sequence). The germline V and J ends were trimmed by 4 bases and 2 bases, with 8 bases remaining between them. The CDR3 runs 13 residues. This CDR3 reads CASSGGQNYGYTF. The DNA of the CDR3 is TGCGCCAGCAGTGGTGGCCAAAACTATGGCTACACCTTC.

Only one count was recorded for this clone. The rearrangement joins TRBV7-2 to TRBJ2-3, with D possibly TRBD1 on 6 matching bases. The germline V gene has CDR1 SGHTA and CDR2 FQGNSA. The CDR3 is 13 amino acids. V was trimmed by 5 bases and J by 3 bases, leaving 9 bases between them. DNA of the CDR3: TGTGCCAGCAGCCAGAGGGGGACAGATACGCAGTATTTT. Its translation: CASSQRGTDTQYF.

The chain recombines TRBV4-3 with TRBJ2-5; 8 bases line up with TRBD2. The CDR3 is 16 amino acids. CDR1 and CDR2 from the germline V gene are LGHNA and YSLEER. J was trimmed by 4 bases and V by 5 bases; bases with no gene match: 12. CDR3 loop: CASSYQFSGKGETQYF. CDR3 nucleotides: TGCGCCAGCAGCTATCAATTTAGCGGGAAGGGAGAGACCCAGTACTTC.

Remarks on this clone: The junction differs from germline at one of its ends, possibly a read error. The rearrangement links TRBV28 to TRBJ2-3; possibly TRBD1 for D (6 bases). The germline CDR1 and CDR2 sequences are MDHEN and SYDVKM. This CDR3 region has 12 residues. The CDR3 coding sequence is TGTGCCGGCAGTTTTGGGGGCGTAAAGGTGAATTTT. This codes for CAGSFGGVKVNF.

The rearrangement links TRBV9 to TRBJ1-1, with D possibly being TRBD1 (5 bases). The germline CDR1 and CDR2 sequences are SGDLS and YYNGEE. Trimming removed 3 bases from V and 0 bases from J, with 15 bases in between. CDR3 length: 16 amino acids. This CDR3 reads CASSALHPRVNTEAFF. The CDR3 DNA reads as TGTGCCAGCAGCGCACTACACCCCAGGGTGAACACTGAAGCTTTCTTT.

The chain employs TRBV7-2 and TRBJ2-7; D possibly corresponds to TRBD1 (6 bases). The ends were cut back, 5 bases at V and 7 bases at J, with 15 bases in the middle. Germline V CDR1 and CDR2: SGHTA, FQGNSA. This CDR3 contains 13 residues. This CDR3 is CASSLRQALEQYF. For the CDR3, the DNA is TGTGCCAGCAGCCTAAGACAGGCCCTAGAGCAGTACTTC. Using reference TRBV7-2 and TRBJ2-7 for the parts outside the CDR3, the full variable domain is GAGVSQSPSNKVTEKGKDVELRCDPISGHTALYWYRQSLGQGLEFLIYFQGNSAPDKSGLPSDRFSAERTGGSVSTLTIQRTQQEDSAVYLCASSLRQALEQYFGPGTRLTVT.

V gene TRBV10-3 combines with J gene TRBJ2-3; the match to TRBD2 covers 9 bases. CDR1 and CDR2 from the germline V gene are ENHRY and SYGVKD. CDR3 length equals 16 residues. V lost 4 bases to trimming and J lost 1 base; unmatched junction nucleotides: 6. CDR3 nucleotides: TGTGCCATCAGTGCCCAAGCGGGGGGTGGCACAGATACGCAGTATTTT. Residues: CAISAQAGGGTDTQYF.